This TCR beta chain was captured in a study of radiotherapy plus CTLA-4 blockade in lung cancer. Across the whole study: Disease control reached approximately 29%, with objective responses in 15% to 20%.

Libraries were prepared by immunoSEQ multiplex PCR; TCRdb keeps only in-frame clonotypes and omits some of them. This repertoire shows about 98,000 clones, around 86% found once; its top ten account for nearly 3.5%. The CDR3 runs to 14 residues. Germline assignment: CDR1 SGHNT and CDR2 YYREEE (reference sequence). V lost 1 base and J lost 6, with 13 bases in between. The receptor comes from a human donor with non-small cell lung cancer who had a partial response to radiotherapy plus ipilimumab. The sequencing used peripheral blood, collected from a patient treated with radiotherapy plus ipilimumab. The J gene is TRBJ1-2, the V gene TRBV5-4, with D possibly matching TRBD1 (5 bases). The CDR3 reads CASSLWTSTHGYTF. The CDR3 DNA reads as TGTGCCAGCAGCTTGTGGACATCCACCCATGGCTACACCTTC.